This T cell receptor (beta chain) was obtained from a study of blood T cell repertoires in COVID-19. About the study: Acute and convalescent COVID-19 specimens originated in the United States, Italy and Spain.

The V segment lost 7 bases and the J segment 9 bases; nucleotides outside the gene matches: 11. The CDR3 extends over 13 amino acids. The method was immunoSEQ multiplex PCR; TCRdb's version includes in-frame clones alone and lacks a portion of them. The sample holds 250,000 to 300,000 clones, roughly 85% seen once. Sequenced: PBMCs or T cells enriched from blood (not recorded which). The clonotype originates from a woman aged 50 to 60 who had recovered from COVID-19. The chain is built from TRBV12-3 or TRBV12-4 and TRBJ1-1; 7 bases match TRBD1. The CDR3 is CASTTLRTGKAFF. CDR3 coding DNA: TGTGCCAGCACCACTTTGAGGACAGGTAAAGCTTTCTTT.